The T cell receptor (beta chain) under discussion was sequenced for a study of beta chain features in type 1 diabetes. Broader study findings: Researchers report that Type 1 diabetes patients had moderately but significantly shorter TCRB CDR3s across all four CD4+ subsets. For TCRB rearrangement, an influence of HLA type remained unresolved here. A closer apparent resemblance between naive, central memory and Treg TCRB repertoires was seen in patients than in healthy donors.

Reverse transcribing all isolated RNA meant expressed TCRB transcripts were sequenced. It was found that naive, central memory and regulatory T cell samples averaged about 3.4 million reads. This table comes from immunoSEQ multiplex PCR, and its TCRdb copy is limited to in-frame clones, with some not included. The data show 300,000 or so clones, around 9% seen once. This clone occurred a few times. The antigen remains unidentified. The CDR3 is 13 amino acids. From germline, CDR1 is MNHEY and CDR2 SVGAGI. V was clipped by 6 bases and J by 2 bases, with 11 bases between them. Via CD45RO/CCR7/CD25/CD127/CD95/CD27, cells of the CD4+ naive, central memory, regulatory and stem cell-like memory subsets were sorted.

What was sequenced was central memory CD4+ T cells from blood. This sequence was found in a man aged 25 to 40 with type 1 diabetes. J is TRBJ2-7 and V is TRBV6-5; D is possibly TRBD2 (5 bases). CDR3 amino acids: CASSTKGAYEQYF. CDR3 DNA sequence: TGTGCCAGCAGCACTAAGGGAGCCTACGAGCAGTACTTC.